These T cell receptor beta chains were read from a single sample in a study of blood T cell repertoires in COVID-19. Sequenced by immunoSEQ multiplex PCR; TCRdb stores in-frame clones only, minus some. Of 100,000 to 150,000 clones listed, 82% are singletons. Input material: peripheral blood. These receptors were collected from an older woman with acute or convalescent COVID-19. The CDR3 runs from the conserved cysteine through the conserved F or W. Where a row states a size, it is once, few, many or the class of an expanded clone; other rows omit it.

v_gene	abundance	j_gene	CDR3aa
TRBV19	once	TRBJ2-1	CASSTWITGYDEQFF
TRBV5-1	-	TRBJ1-3	CASSLKDRGAKNTIYF
TRBV7-2	-	TRBJ2-3	CASSLVAGGPSDTQYF
TRBV7-2	-	TRBJ1-3	CASSPESGYSGNTIYF
TRBV7-3	-	TRBJ1-1	CASSQGAPGTEAFF
TRBV11-2	-	TRBJ2-5	CASSTREETQYF
TRBV6-2/TRBV6-3	-	TRBJ2-2	CASSYPTGLNTGELFF
TRBV6-1	-	TRBJ2-5	CASSDRVETQYF
TRBV27	few	TRBJ2-2	CATLRTDWGLTGELFF
TRBV4-2	many	TRBJ2-1	CASSQDPGGKLNEQFF
TRBV24-1	-	TRBJ2-1	CATSDLSRVNEQFF
TRBV7-2	-	TRBJ1-5	CASSLQPDRGQPQHF
TRBV10-2	-	TRBJ1-3	CASRPRDSGSGNTIYF
TRBV19	-	TRBJ1-1	CASRSGGVIVTEAFF
TRBV7-2	few	TRBJ1-1	CASRSGQRNTEAFF
TRBV5-6	-	TRBJ1-5	CASSFGGGLYQPQHF
TRBV10-2	-	TRBJ1-2	CASSGRPLNYGYTF
TRBV6-2/TRBV6-3	-	TRBJ1-1	CASSRQGGIGTEAFF
TRBV5-1	-	TRBJ1-1	CASSLVPWTGEGTEAFF
TRBV30	-	TRBJ2-2	CAWSVQGGSLTGELFF
TRBV18	once	TRBJ1-2	CASSPSSVEAYGYTF
TRBV29-1	-	TRBJ1-2	CSVDPGQDGYTF
TRBV18	few	TRBJ1-6	CASGDRGSPSSPLHF
TRBV11-3	once	TRBJ2-5	CASSLRSNDRGSETQYF
TRBV6-2/TRBV6-3	many	TRBJ1-2	CASSSRTGEINYGYTF
TRBV9	once	TRBJ2-2	CASSATQVSYGELFF
TRBV10-3	-	TRBJ2-3	CAISEWTASTDTQYF